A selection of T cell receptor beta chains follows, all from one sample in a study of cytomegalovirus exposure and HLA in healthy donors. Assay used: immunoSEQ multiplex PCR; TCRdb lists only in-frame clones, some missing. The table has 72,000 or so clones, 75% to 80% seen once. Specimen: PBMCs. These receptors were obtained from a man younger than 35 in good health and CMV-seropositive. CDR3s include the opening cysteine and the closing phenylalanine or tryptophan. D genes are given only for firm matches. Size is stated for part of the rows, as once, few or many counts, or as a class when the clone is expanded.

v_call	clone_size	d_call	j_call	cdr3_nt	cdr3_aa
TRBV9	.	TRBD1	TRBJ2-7	TGTGCCAGCAGCGGGGGACAGGGGGTGGCCGAGCAGTACTTC	CASSGGQGVAEQYF
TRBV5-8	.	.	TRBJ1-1	TGTGCCAGCAGCTTGAGCCAGGGTGAAGCTTTCTTT	CASSLSQGEAFF
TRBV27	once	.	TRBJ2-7	TGTGCCAGCAGTTTATATCCGGTCTACGAGCAGTACTTC	CASSLYPVYEQYF
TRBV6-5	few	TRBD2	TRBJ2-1	TGTGCCAGCAGCCTAGCGGGATCTGAGCAGTTCTTC	CASSLAGSEQFF
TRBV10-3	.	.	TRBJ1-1	TGTGCCATCGGTCGACGGGACACTGAAGCTTTCTTT	CAIGRRDTEAFF
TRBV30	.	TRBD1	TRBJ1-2	TGTGCCTGGACCGGGACAGGGCGAGGGTATGGCTACACCTTC	CAWTGTGRGYGYTF
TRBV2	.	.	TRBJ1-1	TGTGCCAGCAGGGTAGACATGAACACTGAAGCTTTCTTT	CASRVDMNTEAFF
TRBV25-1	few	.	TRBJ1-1	TGTGCCAGCAGTGACGGCGGCAAGGACACTGAAGCTTTCTTT	CASSDGGKDTEAFF
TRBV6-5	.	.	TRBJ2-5	TGTGCCAGCAGGCCCGACAGTTCGAGAGAGACCCAGTACTTC	CASRPDSSRETQYF
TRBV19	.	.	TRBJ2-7	TGTGCCAGTAGTAAGGACAGAGGCACCTACGAGCAGTACTTC	CASSKDRGTYEQYF
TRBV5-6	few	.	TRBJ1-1	TGTGCCAGCAGCTTGGACAGGAACACTGAAGCTTTCTTT	CASSLDRNTEAFF
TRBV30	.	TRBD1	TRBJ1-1	TGTGCCGGATTACTGGACAGGATGAACACTGAAGCTTTCTTT	CAGLLDRMNTEAFF
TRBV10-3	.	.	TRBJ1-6	TGTGCCATCAGTGAGTCCGAGGGAACAAAAAATTCACCCCTCCACTTT	CAISESEGTKNSPLHF
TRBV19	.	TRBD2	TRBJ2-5	TGTGCCAGCCGACTAGCGGGGGCCCAAGAGACCCAGTACTTC	CASRLAGAQETQYF
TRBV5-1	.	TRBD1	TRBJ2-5	TGCGCCAGCAGCCGCGACGGACAGGGTACAGGGACCCAGTACTTC	CASSRDGQGTGTQYF
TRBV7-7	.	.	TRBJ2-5	TGTGCCAGCAGCTTAGACCCCGGGGAGACCCAGTACTTC	CASSLDPGETQYF
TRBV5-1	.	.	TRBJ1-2	TGCGCCAGCAGCTTGGGTGAACGGTATGGCTACACCTTC	CASSLGERYGYTF
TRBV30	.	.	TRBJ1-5	TGTGCCTGGGGGGGAGGTCAGCCCCAGCATTTT	CAWGGGQPQHF
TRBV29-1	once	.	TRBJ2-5	TGCAGCACCAGGTATACCCAAGAGACCCAGTACTTC	CSTRYTQETQYF
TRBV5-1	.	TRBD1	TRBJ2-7	TGCGCCAGCAGCTTGTATGGACAGGGCGTCTACGAGCAGTACTTC	CASSLYGQGVYEQYF
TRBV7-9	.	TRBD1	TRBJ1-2	TGTGCCAGCAGCTCGACAGGGCTCGGGTATGGCTACACCTTC	CASSSTGLGYGYTF
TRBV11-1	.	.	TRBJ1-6	TGTGCCAGCAGCTCTAGCAATGGGGATAATTCACCCCTCCACTTT	CASSSSNGDNSPLHF
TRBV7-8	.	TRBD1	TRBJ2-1	TGTGCCAGCAGGCCGGGACAGGGCGTCTATGTGACGTTCTTC	CASRPGQGVYVTFF
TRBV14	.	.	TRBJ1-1	TGTGCCAGCAGTCTACAGGCCTATGAAGCTTTCTTT	CASSLQAYEAFF
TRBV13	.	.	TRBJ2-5	TGTGCCAGCAGTCCGGAGACTACTCAAGAGACCCAGTACTTC	CASSPETTQETQYF
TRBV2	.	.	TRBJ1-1	TGTGCCAGCAGTGGGGCAGGGGACAAAATGAACACTGAAGCTTTCTTT	CASSGAGDKMNTEAFF
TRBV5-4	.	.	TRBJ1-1	TGTGCCAGCAGCAAAGAGCGGGGATCCGACACTGAAGCTTTCTTT	CASSKERGSDTEAFF